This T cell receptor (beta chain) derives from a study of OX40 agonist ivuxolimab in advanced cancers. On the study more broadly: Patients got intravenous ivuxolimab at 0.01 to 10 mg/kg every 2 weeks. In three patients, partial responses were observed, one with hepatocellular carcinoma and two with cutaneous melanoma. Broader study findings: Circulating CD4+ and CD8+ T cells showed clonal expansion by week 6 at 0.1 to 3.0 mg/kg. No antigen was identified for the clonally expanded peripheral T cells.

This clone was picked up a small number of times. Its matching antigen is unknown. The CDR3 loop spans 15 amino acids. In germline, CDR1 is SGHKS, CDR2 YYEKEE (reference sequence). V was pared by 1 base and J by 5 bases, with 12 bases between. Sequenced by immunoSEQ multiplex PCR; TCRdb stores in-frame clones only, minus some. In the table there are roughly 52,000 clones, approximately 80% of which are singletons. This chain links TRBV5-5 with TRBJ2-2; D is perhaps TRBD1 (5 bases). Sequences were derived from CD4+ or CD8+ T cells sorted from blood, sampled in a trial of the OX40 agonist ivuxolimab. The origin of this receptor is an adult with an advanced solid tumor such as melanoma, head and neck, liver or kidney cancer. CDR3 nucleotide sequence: TGTGCCAGCAGCTTGACAGGCCTTGGGACCGGGGAGCTGTTTTTT. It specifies CASSLTGLGTGELFF.